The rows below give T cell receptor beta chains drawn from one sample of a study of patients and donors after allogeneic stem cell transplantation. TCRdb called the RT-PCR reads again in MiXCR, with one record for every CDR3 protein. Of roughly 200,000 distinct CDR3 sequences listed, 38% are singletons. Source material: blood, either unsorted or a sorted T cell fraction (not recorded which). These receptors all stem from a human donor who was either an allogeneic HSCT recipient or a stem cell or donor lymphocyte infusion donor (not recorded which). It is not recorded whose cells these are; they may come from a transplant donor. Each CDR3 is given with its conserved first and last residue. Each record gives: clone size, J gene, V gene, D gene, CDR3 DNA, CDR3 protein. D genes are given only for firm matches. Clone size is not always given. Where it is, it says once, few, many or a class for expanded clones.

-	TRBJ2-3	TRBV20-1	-	TGCAGTGCTAGGAGGGTGACAGATACGCAGTATTTT	CSARRVTDTQYF
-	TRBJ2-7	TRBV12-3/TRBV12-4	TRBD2	TGTGCCAGCAGTTTAGGACTAGCGGCCTCCTACGAGCAGTACTTC	CASSLGLAASYEQYF
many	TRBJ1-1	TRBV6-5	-	TGTGCCAGCAGTTACTCTAGATGGGTTGAAGCTTTCTTT	CASSYSRWVEAFF
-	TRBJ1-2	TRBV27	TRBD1	TGTGCCAGCCCGTGGACAGGGAATGGCTACACCTTC	CASPWTGNGYTF
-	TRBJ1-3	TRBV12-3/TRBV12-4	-	TGTGCCAGCAGTTCGGGATATTCGGCTGGAAACACCATATATTTT	CASSSGYSAGNTIYF
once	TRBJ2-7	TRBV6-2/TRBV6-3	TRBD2	TGTGCCAGCAGTTACTCTTTTTCAGCGGGGCGCCCCTCCTACGAGCAGTACTTC	CASSYSFSAGRPSYEQYF
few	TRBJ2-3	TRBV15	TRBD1	TGTGCCACCAGCAGAGGGGCCGGACAGGGGCGAGATACGCAGTATTTT	CATSRGAGQGRDTQYF
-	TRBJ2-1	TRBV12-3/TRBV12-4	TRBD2	TGTGCCAGCAGTCACCTAGCGGGGGGGTATGATGAGCAGTTCTTC	CASSHLAGGYDEQFF
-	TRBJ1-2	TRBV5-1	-	TGCGCCAGCAGCTTGGGTACGGATCCCAGCTATGGCTACACCTTC	CASSLGTDPSYGYTF
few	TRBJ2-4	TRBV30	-	TGTGCCTGGTCCCCCAATTACAGGTACATTCAGTACTTC	CAWSPNYRYIQYF
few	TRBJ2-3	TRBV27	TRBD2	TGTGCCAGCAGTTGGGGGGGTGGTCCCGATACGCAGTATTTT	CASSWGGGPDTQYF
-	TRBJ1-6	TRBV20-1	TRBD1	TGCAGTGCCCATCCTACAGGGGCCTATAATTCACCCCTCCACTTT	CSAHPTGAYNSPLHF
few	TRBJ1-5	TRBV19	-	TGTGCCACCGCCCTAACCCAGGGCCAGCCCCAGCATTTT	CATALTQGQPQHF
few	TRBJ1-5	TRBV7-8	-	TGTGCCAGCAGCTTTGGGGATCGTCGTAGCAATCAGCCCCAGCATTTT	CASSFGDRRSNQPQHF
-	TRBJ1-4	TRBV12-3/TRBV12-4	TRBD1	TGTGCCAGCACGAGGACAGGGGGGGATGAAAAACTGTTTTTT	CASTRTGGDEKLFF
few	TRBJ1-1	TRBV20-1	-	TGCAGTATTTGGATGAACACTGAAGCTTTCTTT	CSIWMNTEAFF
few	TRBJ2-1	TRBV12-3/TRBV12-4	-	TGTGCCAGCAGTTTAAGAGTGATCTACAATGAGCAGTTCTTC	CASSLRVIYNEQFF
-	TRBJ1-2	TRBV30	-	TGTGCCTGGAGTGCCCATCATGGCTACACCTTC	CAWSAHHGYTF
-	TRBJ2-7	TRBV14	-	TGTGCCAGCAGCCAACCTGAGAGCTCCTACGAGCAGTACTTC	CASSQPESSYEQYF
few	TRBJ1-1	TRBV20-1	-	TGCAGTGGCACAGAGGGATCTTTGAACACTGAAGCTTTCTTT	CSGTEGSLNTEAFF
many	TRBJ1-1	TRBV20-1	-	TGCAGTGCTTACCAGGGTACTTTTGAAGCTTTCTTT	CSAYQGTFEAFF
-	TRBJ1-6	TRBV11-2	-	TGTGCCAGCAGCTCGCCCATTAATTCACCCCTCCACTTT	CASSSPINSPLHF
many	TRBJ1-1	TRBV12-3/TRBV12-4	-	TGTGCCGGCTCCAGGGCGCAAGGCACTGAAGCTTTCTTT	CAGSRAQGTEAFF
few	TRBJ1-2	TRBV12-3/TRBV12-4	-	TGTGCCAGCACAGTTTCCTCTCAGGGGCTGCTCTATGGCTACACCTTC	CASTVSSQGLLYGYTF
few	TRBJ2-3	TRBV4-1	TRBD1	TGCGCCAGCAGCCAAGTCGGGACAGGGGTACGCGATACGCAGTATTTT	CASSQVGTGVRDTQYF
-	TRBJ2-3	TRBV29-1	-	TGCAGCGTTGAACGCAGGGGAGGCACAGATACGCAGTATTTT	CSVERRGGTDTQYF
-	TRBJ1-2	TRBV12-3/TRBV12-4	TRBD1	TGTGCCAGCAGTTTACTCGACAGGGCGAGAGGCTACACCTTC	CASSLLDRARGYTF
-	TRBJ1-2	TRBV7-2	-	TGTGCCAGCAGCTTGCAGAACCCCTATGGCTACACCTTC	CASSLQNPYGYTF